Below are 12 T cell receptor beta chains sequenced from a single sample in a study of radiotherapy plus CTLA-4 blockade in lung cancer. Method: immunoSEQ multiplex PCR; TCRdb's copy keeps in-frame clones and lacks some. The table records 130,000 or so clones, more than 80% of them present only once. The sequenced sample was peripheral blood, obtained from a patient treated with radiotherapy plus ipilimumab. These receptors were collected from a human donor with non-small cell lung cancer that progressed on radiotherapy plus ipilimumab.

The chain recombines TRBV10-3 with TRBJ2-7; 7 bases agree with TRBD2. V dropped 0 bases and J dropped 4; count of bases not matched to a gene: 6. CDR1 and CDR2 (germline): ENHRY, SYGVKD. The CDR3 is 15 residues long. CDR3 region: CAISESGLAAYEQYF. The CDR3 DNA is TGTGCCATCAGTGAGTCAGGTCTAGCGGCGTACGAGCAGTACTTC.

CDR3 nucleotide sequence: TGTGCCGCGAGACAGGGCCTCTCTCCTAGATATGGCTACACCTTC. Translation: CAARQGLSPRYGYTF. This rearrangement joins TRBV27 to TRBJ1-2; 7 nucleotides agree with TRBD1. After removal of 11 bases from V and 5 bases from J, the junction contained 17 bases not matched to a gene. The CDR3 totals 15 residues. Germline V CDR1 and CDR2: MNHEY, SMNVEV (reference sequence).

Here the CDR3 reads CASSSVADTQYF. The CDR3 coding sequence is TGTGCCAGCAGCAGCGTAGCAGATACGCAGTATTTT. The chain has TRBV7-8 and TRBJ2-3; no reliable D call. The V end was cut by 5 bases, the J end by 4 bases, with 7 bases between. CDR1 and CDR2 from the germline V gene are SGHVS and FQNEAQ. The CDR3 runs to 12 residues.

J is TRBJ2-1 and V is TRBV7-9, with D unclear. V shed 2 bases and J shed 3 bases, with 11 bases lying between them. CDR1 and CDR2 (germline): SEHNR, FQNEAQ (reference sequence). The CDR3 sequence is 15 residues long. CDR3 amino acids: CASSLRAVIYNEQFF. CDR3 nucleotides: TGTGCCAGCAGCTTACGGGCCGTGATCTACAATGAGCAGTTCTTC.

The chain employs TRBV5-6 and TRBJ1-1, with TRBD1 matching 7 bases. The CDR3 length is 15 residues. The germline CDR1 and CDR2 sequences are SGHDT and YYEEEE. Losses at the gene ends were 5 bases for V and 5 bases for J; bases not matched to a gene: 12. The CDR3 protein is CASSPPRGAFTEAFF. DNA for the CDR3: TGTGCCAGCAGTCCCCCCAGGGGGGCTTTTACTGAAGCTTTCTTT.

This clone came up once. V and J are TRBV11-3 and TRBJ2-3; D ambiguous. Per germline, CDR1 SGHNT and CDR2 YENEEA. This CDR3 spans 15 amino acids. V was trimmed by 3 bases and J by 4 bases, leaving 14 bases between them. CDR3 region: CASSLIRSNSDTQYF. For the CDR3, the DNA is TGTGCCAGCAGCTTGATCCGGAGCAATTCAGATACGCAGTATTTT.

The V call is TRBV2, the J call TRBJ2-3; unclear D gene. From germline, CDR1 is SNHLY and CDR2 FYNNEI. V lost 6 bases to trimming and J lost 2 bases, with 12 bases between them. There are 14 residues in the CDR3. This CDR3 is CASRADPATDTQYF. CDR3 DNA: TGTGCCAGCAGGGCGGATCCCGCCACAGATACGCAGTATTTT.

The chain is built from TRBV11-2 and TRBJ1-1; 9 bases map to TRBD1. V shed 3 bases, J shed 6 bases, and the junction held 5 bases outside the gene matches. Germline assignment: CDR1 SGHAT and CDR2 FQNNGV. There are 14 residues in the CDR3. CDR3 amino acids: CASSLNRGHAEAFF. The CDR3 DNA reads as TGTGCCAGCAGCTTGAACAGGGGGCACGCTGAAGCTTTCTTT. The full variable domain, in which reference TRBV11-2 and TRBJ1-1 provide the parts outside the CDR3, is EAGVAQSPRYKIIEKRQSVAFWCNPISGHATLYWYQQILGQGPKLLIQFQNNGVVDDSQLPKDRFSAERLKGVDSTLKIQPAKLEDSAVYLCASSLNRGHAEAFFGQGTRLTVV.

This chain connects TRBV25-1 to TRBJ1-1; D is undetermined. The CDR3 spans 13 residues. Trimming removed 4 bases at V and 1 base at J, with 7 bases between. Germline loops: CDR1 MGHDK, CDR2 SYGVNS. CDR3 in amino acids: CASSGRGNTEAFF. The CDR3 DNA is TGTGCCAGCAGTGGAAGAGGGAACACTGAAGCTTTCTTT.

The rearrangement links TRBV11-1 to TRBJ2-7, with 12 positions matching TRBD2. This CDR3 contains 15 residues. CDR1 and CDR2 (germline): SGHAT, FQDESV (reference sequence). With 5 bases clipped from V and 2 bases from J, the junction kept 4 bases outside the gene matches. This chain's CDR3 is CASSPLAGGPYEQYF. The CDR3 DNA sequence: TGTGCCAGCAGCCCTCTAGCGGGAGGGCCCTACGAGCAGTACTTC.

The rearrangement links TRBV5-1 to TRBJ1-1; a possible D gene is TRBD1 (6 bases). The CDR3 loop spans 15 amino acids. V was cut by 4 bases and J by 3 bases, with 16 bases left in between. CDR1 and CDR2 from the germline V gene are SGHRS and YFSETQ. The CDR3 nucleotides are TGCGCCAGCAGCCCTACTACAGGGTTTTACACTGAAGCTTTCTTT. Its protein is CASSPTTGFYTEAFF.

This clone has more than one count but fewer than ten. The chain uses TRBV6-1 and TRBJ1-2; D ambiguous. Trimming took 1 base from V and 4 from J, leaving 13 bases between them. This CDR3 comprises 15 residues. Per germline, CDR1 MNHNS and CDR2 SASEGT. The CDR3 DNA sequence: TGTGCCAGCAGTGAAGGTCTGGGAAGTGGCTATGGCTACACCTTC. Protein: CASSEGLGSGYGYTF.